This T cell receptor beta chain is drawn from a study of T cell clonotyping in hematopoietic cell transplantation. Broader study findings: Graft donor and pretransplant recipient Inverse Simpson Index values predicted broader posttransplant TCR diversity.

This CDR3 has 15 amino acids. Trimming took 5 bases from V and 4 from J, leaving 17 bases between them. Germline lookup yields CDR1 SGHTA and CDR2 FQGNSA. Assay: immunoSEQ multiplex PCR; the TCRdb copy retains only in-frame clones and omits some. The profile shows 55,000 to 70,000 clones, just under 95% of them singletons. For this clone: Its antigen is unidentified.

The sequenced material came from peripheral blood mononuclear cells. The receptor's source is a man in his fifties in good health. Some clones in this sample may be carry-over from other donors' samples. The V and J genes are TRBV7-2 and TRBJ1-1; TRBD1 is a possible D gene (5 bases). CDR3 residues: CASSPPQGRITEAFF. DNA of the CDR3: TGTGCCAGCAGCCCACCGCAGGGTCGAATCACTGAAGCTTTCTTT. Looking up the rest from reference TRBV7-2 and TRBJ1-1 gives the full variable domain: GAGVSQSPSNKVTEKGKDVELRCDPISGHTALYWYRQSLGQGLEFLIYFQGNSAPDKSGLPSDRFSAERTGGSVSTLTIQRTQQEDSAVYLCASSPPQGRITEAFFGQGTRLTVV.